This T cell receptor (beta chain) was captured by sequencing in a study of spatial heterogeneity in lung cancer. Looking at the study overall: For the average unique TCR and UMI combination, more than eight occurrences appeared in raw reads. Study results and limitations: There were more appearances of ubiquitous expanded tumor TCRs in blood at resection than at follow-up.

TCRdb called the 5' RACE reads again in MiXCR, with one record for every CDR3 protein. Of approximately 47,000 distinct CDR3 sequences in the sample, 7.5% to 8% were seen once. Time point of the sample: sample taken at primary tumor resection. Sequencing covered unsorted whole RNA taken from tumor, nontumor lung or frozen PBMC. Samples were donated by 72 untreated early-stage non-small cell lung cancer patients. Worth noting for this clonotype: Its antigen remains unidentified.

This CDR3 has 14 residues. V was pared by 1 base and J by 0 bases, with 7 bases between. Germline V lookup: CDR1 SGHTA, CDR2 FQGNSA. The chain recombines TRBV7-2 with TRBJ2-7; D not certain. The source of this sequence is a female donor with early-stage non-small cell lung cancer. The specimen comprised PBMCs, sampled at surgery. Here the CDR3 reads CASSLEAASYEQYF. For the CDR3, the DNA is TGTGCCAGCAGCTTAGAGGCCGCCTCCTACGAGCAGTACTTC.